This TCR beta chain comes out of a study of T cells in Graves' hyperthyroidism and ophthalmopathy. V shed 5 bases, J shed 1 base, and the junction held 6 bases outside the gene matches. CDR1 and CDR2 from the germline V gene are DFQATT and SNEGSKA (reference sequence). The CDR3 runs to 14 residues. The investigators amplified TCR beta CDR3 regions from RNA transcripts. Carried out on the TCR CDR3, a first-round RT-PCR used the HTBI primer set. TCRdb re-analysed the multiplex PCR reads in MiXCR, keeping a single row per CDR3 protein. Here the sample spans around 390,000 distinct CDR3 sequences, approximately 15% being singletons.

The material sequenced was blood. The chain recombines TRBV20-1 with TRBJ1-2; 8 bases map to TRBD1. The sequence derives from a woman aged 25 to 39 with Graves' ophthalmopathy. CDR3 region: CSARQTGVNYGYTF. The CDR3, as DNA: TGCAGTGCTCGACAGACAGGGGTTAACTATGGCTACACCTTC.